One sample yielded the 21 T cell receptor beta chains listed below, sequenced in a study of blood T cells in healthy people across ages. Next came a second PCR, run for about 7 to 11 cycles, which used a sample-barcoded 5' primer along with a J-beta primer mix. TCRdb re-derived calls from the 5' RACE reads in MiXCR, one entry per CDR3 protein. The data contain 600,000 to 1,000,000 distinct CDR3 sequences, around 25% of them singletons. The data also belong to a second study, concerning T cells of mothers and their children.

Sequenced sample: blood. The receptors stem from a boy aged 5-17 years in good health.

This clonotype has just a few counts. The rearrangement uses TRBV5-1 and TRBJ2-1, with D unclear. TRBJ2-7 explains the end of the DNA better; the J call may be wrong. The CDR3 covers 15 residues. Germline V gives CDR1 SGHRS, CDR2 YFSETQ. This chain's CDR3 is CASSLESFRFYEQYF. The CDR3 region has the DNA TGCGCCAGCAGCTTGGAATCATTTCGGTTCTACGAGCAGTACTTC.

The chain links TRBV29-1 to TRBJ2-3; tentative D call: TRBD2 (6 bases). The germline CDR1 and CDR2 sequences are SQVTM and ANQGSEA. CDR3 length equals 15 residues. V shed 6 bases and J shed 0 bases, with 16 bases lying between them. Here the CDR3 DNA reads TGCAGCGTCCGAGGAGGGAGTTCTAGCACAGATACGCAGTATTTT. Encoded protein: CSVRGGSSSTDTQYF.

This clonotype showed up just a few times. The chain joins TRBV9 to TRBJ1-2; D not resolved. Deletions cut 0 bases from V and 8 bases from J, with 14 bases between. This CDR3 contains 14 residues. CDR1 is SGDLS and CDR2 is YYNGEE in the germline V gene. CDR3 nucleotide sequence: TGTGCCAGCAGCGTAGCCCCCGAGGCGGAGGGCTACACCTTC. Protein product: CASSVAPEAEGYTF.

This clonotype was seen more than once but under ten times. The V and J genes are TRBV12-3 or TRBV12-4 and TRBJ2-7; 8 bases are a match to TRBD1. J lost 1 base, V lost 4 bases, and 6 bases had no gene match. The CDR3 is 15 amino acids. The CDR3 nucleotides are TGTGCCAGCAGTTCCCAGGGACAGGCTTCCTACGAGCAGTACTTC. Translated, it gives CASSSQGQASYEQYF.

The table lists this clonotype with a few counts. The chain combines TRBV20-1 with TRBJ1-6; no clear D. V was cut by 0 bases and J by 6 bases, with 12 bases left in between. Germline CDR1 reads DFQATT; CDR2 reads SNEGSKA (reference sequence). This CDR3 region has 15 residues. DNA of the CDR3: TGCAGTGCTAGAGATCCAGTAGGCGGTAATTCACCCCTCCACTTT. It encodes CSARDPVGGNSPLHF.

The sample holds a few counts of this clonotype. This chain links TRBV7-9 with TRBJ2-2; D is undetermined. The V gene lost 4 bases and the J gene lost 6 bases, with 6 bases spanning the gap. Germline values: CDR1 SEHNR, CDR2 FQNEAQ (reference sequence). The CDR3 runs 12 residues. The CDR3 reads CASSWYAGELFF. CDR3 coding DNA: TGTGCCAGCAGCTGGTATGCCGGGGAGCTGTTTTTT.

V usage is TRBV20-1 and J usage is TRBJ1-2, with 7 bases that match TRBD1. Per germline, CDR1 DFQATT and CDR2 SNEGSKA (reference sequence). This CDR3 spans 12 amino acids. J was trimmed by 6 bases and V by 5 bases; bases with no gene match: 6. The CDR3 DNA is TGCAGTGCTCCTTCAGGGGGGGATGGCTACACCTTC. It is translated as CSAPSGGDGYTF.

The V and J genes are TRBV6-1 and TRBJ2-6; D possibly corresponds to TRBD1 (5 bases). Per germline, CDR1 MNHNS and CDR2 SASEGT. This CDR3 is built from 15 residues. V was pared by 3 bases and J by 3 bases, with 9 bases between. CDR3 residues: CASSDRASGANVLTF. The DNA for the CDR3 is TGTGCCAGCAGTGACAGGGCTAGTGGGGCCAACGTCCTGACTTTC.

The CDR3 loop reads CSVVEGTDTQYF. CDR3 nucleotide sequence: TGCAGCGTTGTTGAGGGAACAGATACGCAGTATTTT. V usage is TRBV29-1 and J usage is TRBJ2-3; tentatively, D is TRBD2 (5 bases). Germline-derived CDR1 and CDR2 are SQVTM and ANQGSEA. There are 12 residues in the CDR3. V lost 4 bases to trimming and J lost 3 bases, with 8 bases between them.

This clonotype appeared a few times. The chain has TRBV18 and TRBJ1-1; TRBD1 matches at 9 bases. Trimming took 3 bases from V and 1 from J; bases not matched to a gene: 6. The CDR3 has 16 residues. CDR1 and CDR2 (germline): KGHSH, LQKENI. For the CDR3, the DNA is TGTGCCAGCTCACCTTTATGGACAGGGGCGAACACTGAAGCTTTCTTT. The encoded protein is CASSPLWTGANTEAFF.

This clonotype was seen a few times. The rearrangement uses TRBV6-5 and TRBJ2-1; D not resolved. This CDR3 is 14 amino acids long. The V end lost 5 bases, the J end lost 0 bases, and 8 bases lay between the germline ends. Germline values: CDR1 MNHEY, CDR2 SVGAGI. This chain's CDR3 is CASSQRSSYNEQFF. Here the CDR3 DNA reads TGTGCCAGCAGTCAAAGGAGCTCCTACAATGAGCAGTTCTTC.

J is TRBJ2-5 and V is TRBV20-1; 8 bases are shared with TRBD2. CDR1 and CDR2 from the germline V gene are DFQATT and SNEGSKA (reference sequence). The CDR3 contains 13 residues. V dropped 5 bases and J dropped 5; count of bases not matched to a gene: 7. Written as DNA, the CDR3 is TGCAGTGCTGGGGTAGCGGGAACCGAGACCCAGTACTTC. This sequence encodes CSAGVAGTETQYF.

There are many counts of this clonotype. The chain is built from TRBV11-2 and TRBJ2-1; D is possibly TRBD1 (5 bases). Trimming took off 6 bases at V and 4 bases at J, with 10 bases between the two ends. This CDR3 contains 13 residues. Per the germline V gene, CDR1 is SGHAT and CDR2 is FQNNGV. CDR3 amino acids: CASSPTGYNEQFF. The CDR3 DNA is TGTGCCAGCAGTCCTACAGGATACAATGAGCAGTTCTTC.

V and J are TRBV7-2 and TRBJ2-7; no definite D call. Germline V gene lookup returns CDR1 SGHTA and CDR2 FQGNSA. The CDR3 runs to 13 residues. V was pared by 5 bases and J by 3 bases, with 11 bases between. This chain's CDR3 is CASSVGPDYEQYF. In DNA form, the CDR3 reads TGTGCCAGCAGCGTTGGGCCCGACTACGAGCAGTACTTC.

The rearrangement joins TRBV5-1 to TRBJ2-1, with TRBD2 as a possible D gene (6 bases). Germline lookup yields CDR1 SGHRS and CDR2 YFSETQ. This CDR3 is built from 15 residues. The V end lost 3 bases, the J end lost 9 bases, and 19 bases lay between the germline ends. CDR3 in amino acids: CASSSPAGGGGEQFF. The CDR3 DNA sequence: TGCGCCAGCAGCTCTCCAGCTGGGGGAGGTGGTGAGCAGTTCTTC.

The V call is TRBV7-2, the J call TRBJ1-6, with D possibly matching TRBD1 (6 bases). There are 15 residues in the CDR3. CDR1 is SGHTA and CDR2 is FQGNSA in the germline V gene. Trimming cost V 1 base and J 10 bases, with 14 bases left between them. This CDR3 is CASSLEGGGLSPLHF. For the CDR3, the DNA is TGTGCCAGCAGCTTAGAGGGGGGCGGGTTGTCACCCCTCCACTTT.

This clonotype has just one count. J is TRBJ2-7 and V is TRBV13, with 8 bases identical to TRBD2. The CDR3 is made up of 15 amino acids. Trimming at V came to 5 bases and at J to 2 bases, leaving 8 bases not matched to a gene. Germline loops: CDR1 PRHDT, CDR2 FYEKMQ (reference sequence). The CDR3 reads CASSPSGAGAYEQYF. The DNA for the CDR3 is TGTGCCAGCAGCCCCAGTGGAGCGGGGGCCTACGAGCAGTACTTC.

In this sample, this clonotype turned up many times. The CDR3 coding sequence is TGCGCCAGCAGCCCTGGACAACAGGGGGTAGGAGAGACCCAGTACTTC. It encodes CASSPGQQGVGETQYF. The chain is built from TRBV4-3 and TRBJ2-5; 8 bases are shared with TRBD1. V shed 4 bases and J 4 bases; nucleotides not matched to a gene: 11. Per germline, CDR1 LGHNA and CDR2 YSLEER. The CDR3 has 16 residues.

The J gene is TRBJ2-5, the V gene TRBV20-1; 7 bases are a match to TRBD1. V was clipped by 3 bases and J by 4 bases; unmatched bases: 2. Per the germline V gene, CDR1 is DFQATT and CDR2 is SNEGSKA (reference sequence). The CDR3 extends over 12 amino acids. The CDR3 is CSARTGSETQYF. The CDR3 coding sequence is TGCAGTGCTAGGACAGGGTCAGAGACCCAGTACTTC.

J is TRBJ2-1 and V is TRBV20-1; 7 bases map to TRBD2. The CDR3 has 14 amino acids. The junction had 8 bases not matched to a gene; V was cut back by 5 bases and J by 4 bases. Germline loops: CDR1 DFQATT, CDR2 SNEGSKA (reference sequence). For the CDR3, the DNA is TGCAGTGCTCGAGGACTAGTGGGGTACAATGAGCAGTTCTTC. It translates to CSARGLVGYNEQFF.

The chain couples TRBV7-2 to TRBJ2-7; unclear D gene. Germline V lookup: CDR1 SGHTA, CDR2 FQGNSA. This CDR3 region has 15 residues. The V end was cut by 0 bases, the J end by 3 bases, with 12 bases between. CDR3 residues: CASSLAGSSIYEQYF. For the CDR3, the DNA is TGTGCCAGCAGCTTAGCTGGGTCCTCAATCTACGAGCAGTACTTC.